This T cell receptor beta chain was obtained from a study of Graves' ophthalmopathy and Graves' hyperthyroidism. Amplifying from RNA transcripts, the study obtained TCR beta CDR3 regions. An opening RT-PCR round employed HTBI primers and preceded a second-round multiplex PCR. TCRdb ran MiXCR on the multiplex PCR reads and lists one entry per CDR3 protein. The data show about 740,000 distinct CDR3 sequences, with 40% seen just once and 44% held by the top ten. Trimming took off 1 base at V and 2 bases at J, with 9 bases between the two ends. Germline V gives CDR1 SGHAT, CDR2 FQNNGV. The CDR3 is made up of 14 amino acids. There are many counts of this clonotype.

This chain connects TRBV11-2 to TRBJ2-7; D may be TRBD2 (6 bases). The sequence was collected from an adult man with Graves' ophthalmopathy. The sample was peripheral blood. This CDR3 is CASSLGAGTYEQYF. In DNA, the CDR3 is TGTGCCAGCAGCTTAGGCGCGGGGACCTACGAGCAGTACTTC.